The 18 T cell receptor beta chains given below trace back to one sample, sequenced in a study of OX40 agonist ivuxolimab in advanced cancers. Assay used: immunoSEQ multiplex PCR; TCRdb lists only in-frame clones, some missing. This table has tens of thousands of clones, over 70% appearing once. The sequencing here drew on CD4+ or CD8+ T cells sorted from blood, taken in a trial of the OX40 agonist ivuxolimab. The receptor source for this set is an adult with an advanced solid tumor such as melanoma, head and neck, liver or kidney cancer.

The chain uses TRBV2 and TRBJ1-2, with D possibly TRBD1 on 5 matching bases. The germline V and J ends were trimmed by 3 bases and 4 bases, with 18 bases remaining between them. The CDR3 covers 16 residues. The germline CDR1 and CDR2 sequences are SNHLY and FYNNEI. CDR3 sequence: CASSDGGTFTSYGYTF. CDR3 nucleotide sequence: TGTGCCAGCAGTGACGGGGGGACCTTTACTAGCTATGGCTACACCTTC.

This clone has only a few counts. The CDR3 DNA reads TGTGCCAGCAGCACCTACAGGGGGTTCGACACTGAAGCTTTCTTT. Residues: CASSTYRGFDTEAFF. The V call is TRBV7-2, the J call TRBJ1-1, with 8 bases identical to TRBD1. Germline V gives CDR1 SGHTA, CDR2 FQGNSA. The CDR3 totals 15 residues. V shed 5 bases and J 3 bases; nucleotides not matched to a gene: 8. Filled out from reference TRBV7-2 and TRBJ1-1, the complete variable domain reads GAGVSQSPSNKVTEKGKDVELRCDPISGHTALYWYRQSLGQGLEFLIYFQGNSAPDKSGLPSDRFSAERTGGSVSTLTIQRTQQEDSAVYLCASSTYRGFDTEAFFGQGTRLTVV.

This chain links TRBV27 with TRBJ2-2; no reliable D call. Trimming removed 3 bases at V and 2 bases at J, with 7 bases between. This CDR3 is 14 amino acids long. Looked up from germline, CDR1 is MNHEY and CDR2 is SMNVEV (reference sequence). Here the CDR3 reads CASSLWGNTGELFF. CDR3 sequence (DNA): TGTGCCAGCAGTTTGTGGGGAAACACCGGGGAGCTGTTTTTT.

This clone has a single count. V gene TRBV27 combines with J gene TRBJ1-2, with D possibly being TRBD1 (5 bases). The CDR3 runs to 15 residues. Germline CDR1 and CDR2: MNHEY and SMNVEV (reference sequence). V was trimmed by 1 base and J by 0 bases, leaving 9 bases between them. The DNA for the CDR3 is TGTGCCAGCAGTTTATTCGCAGGGCCTAACTATGGCTACACCTTC. This encodes CASSLFAGPNYGYTF.

CDR3 DNA sequence: TGTGCCACCAGCAGAGGGAATTATAGAGACTATGGCTACACCTTC. This encodes CATSRGNYRDYGYTF. The chain employs TRBV15 and TRBJ1-2; no firm D call. V was trimmed by 1 base and J by 3 bases, leaving 12 bases between them. The germline CDR1 and CDR2 sequences are LNHNV and YYDKDF (reference sequence). This CDR3 is built from 15 residues.

V is TRBV29-1 and J is TRBJ2-4, with TRBD1 as a possible D gene (5 bases). Germline CDR1 is SQVTM and CDR2 is ANQGSEA. V was shortened by 7 bases and J by 6 bases, with 16 bases between the two germline ends. This CDR3 contains 13 residues. CDR3 amino acids: CSAVTQGLNIQYF. CDR3 nucleotides: TGCAGCGCGGTGACTCAGGGCCTAAACATTCAGTACTTC.

The chain is built from TRBV6-1 and TRBJ1-1; D possibly corresponds to TRBD1 (6 bases). CDR1 is MNHNS and CDR2 is SASEGT in the germline V gene. Trimming left V 3 bases short and J 0 bases short, with 11 bases between. The CDR3 covers 15 residues. In DNA, the CDR3 is TGTGCCAGCAGTGATCAACGGGGGCTGAACACTGAAGCTTTCTTT. Translating it yields CASSDQRGLNTEAFF.

This chain uses TRBV11-2 with TRBJ1-2, with unresolved D. Per the germline V gene, CDR1 is SGHAT and CDR2 is FQNNGV. The CDR3 has 14 amino acids. The ends were cut back, 0 bases at V and 8 bases at J, with 13 bases in the middle. CDR3 sequence (DNA): TGTGCCAGCAGCTTAGATCGACACTCGGACGGCTACACCTTC. It codes for CASSLDRHSDGYTF.

The CDR3 here is CASRNLQEGDYGYTF. The CDR3 bases are TGTGCCAGTAGGAACTTACAGGAGGGAGACTATGGCTACACCTTC. The chain uses TRBV19 and TRBJ1-2; maybe TRBD1 (5 bases). Germline values: CDR1 LNHDA, CDR2 SQIVND (reference sequence). CDR3 length equals 15 residues. Trimming shortened V by 6 bases and J by 3 bases, and 17 bases separated the two germline ends. The whole variable domain, filled in from reference TRBV19 and TRBJ1-2, reads DGGITQSPKYLFRKEGQNVTLSCEQNLNHDAMYWYRQDPGQGLRLIYYSQIVNDFQKGDIAEGYSVSREKKESFPLTVTSAQKNPTAFYLCASRNLQEGDYGYTFGSGTRLTVV.

Points on this clone: Other DNA sequences in this specimen translate into the identical CDR3. The rearrangement links TRBV6-6 to TRBJ1-1; D gene uncertain. The CDR3 spans 15 residues. V lost 5 bases and J lost 0, with 13 bases in between. Germline V gene data show CDR1 as MNHNY and CDR2 as SVGAGI (reference sequence). The CDR3 here is CASSPSYGVNTEAFF. Here the CDR3 DNA reads TGTGCCAGCAGTCCCTCCTACGGGGTGAACACTGAAGCTTTCTTT.

The rearrangement links TRBV4-2 to TRBJ1-2, with D unresolved. The CDR3 totals 14 residues. The germline V gene encodes CDR1 LGHNA and CDR2 YNFKEQ. V was cut by 0 bases and J by 5 bases, with 10 bases left in between. CDR3 sequence reads: CASSQDFWAYGYTF. The CDR3 DNA sequence: TGTGCCAGCAGCCAAGATTTTTGGGCGTATGGCTACACCTTC.

The chain couples TRBV7-3 to TRBJ1-1; D may be TRBD1 (5 bases). The CDR3 spans 13 residues. Trimming left V 1 base short and J 3 bases short, with 6 bases between. Germline lookup yields CDR1 SGHTA and CDR2 FQGTGA. The chain's CDR3 is CASSLMGHTEAFF. The CDR3 DNA is TGTGCCAGCAGCTTAATGGGGCACACTGAAGCTTTCTTT.

The rearrangement uses TRBV5-1 and TRBJ1-4, with D perhaps matching TRBD1 (6 bases). Germline V lookup: CDR1 SGHRS, CDR2 YFSETQ. This CDR3 has 15 amino acids. Trimming took 0 bases from V and 3 from J, leaving 9 bases between them. The CDR3 protein is CASSLGDKANEKLFF. In DNA, the CDR3 is TGCGCCAGCAGCTTGGGGGACAAGGCTAATGAAAAACTGTTTTTT.

This clone has a handful of counts. The gene calls are TRBV29-1 and TRBJ1-2, with a tentative D call TRBD1 (6 bases). Germline CDR1 SQVTM, CDR2 ANQGSEA. The CDR3 runs to 15 residues. The V gene lost 0 bases and the J gene lost 2 bases, with 13 bases spanning the gap. This CDR3 reads CSVEDRPGVNYGYTF. The CDR3 bases are TGCAGCGTTGAAGATCGACCAGGGGTCAACTATGGCTACACCTTC.

The rearrangement links TRBV5-1 to TRBJ2-7; D not resolved. Germline V CDR1 and CDR2: SGHRS, YFSETQ. V lost 2 bases to trimming and J lost 5 bases, with 14 bases between them. This CDR3 is built from 14 residues. The CDR3 region is CASSFSPGENEQYF. CDR3 sequence (DNA): TGCGCCAGCAGCTTCAGTCCCGGAGAAAACGAGCAGTACTTC.

The chain recombines TRBV5-1 with TRBJ2-3, with TRBD2 as a possible D gene (5 bases). The CDR3 is 14 amino acids. With 7 bases removed from V and 5 bases from J, the gap between germline ends came to 17 bases. The germline V gene encodes CDR1 SGHRS and CDR2 YFSETQ. CDR3 in amino acids: CASQGLSVGDTQYF. Here the CDR3 DNA reads TGCGCCAGCCAAGGACTTAGCGTAGGAGATACGCAGTATTTT.

The chain links TRBV7-8 to TRBJ1-1, with 7 bases lining up with TRBD1. The trim removed 4 bases at V and 2 bases at J, leaving 10 bases unmatched. This CDR3 region has 16 residues. Germline V gives CDR1 SGHVS, CDR2 FQNEAQ. The CDR3 loop is CASSSLPGQKNTEAFF. The DNA of the CDR3 is TGTGCCAGCAGCTCGCTACCGGGACAGAAAAACACTGAAGCTTTCTTT. The variable domain in full, completed from reference TRBV7-8 and TRBJ1-1, reads GAGVSQSPRYKVAKRGQDVALRCDPISGHVSLFWYQQALGQGPEFLTYFQNEAQLDKSGLPSDRFFAERPEGSVSTLKIQRTQQEDSAVYLCASSSLPGQKNTEAFFGQGTRLTVV.

In its sample, this clone was seen a few times. The chain joins TRBV2 to TRBJ1-5; no clear D. Germline CDR1 SNHLY, CDR2 FYNNEI. The CDR3 covers 14 residues. Trimming removed 6 bases at V and 6 bases at J, with 15 bases between. CDR3 sequence (DNA): TGTGCCAGCAGCGGACCACCAGAGGGTCAGCCCCAGCATTTT. This sequence encodes CASSGPPEGQPQHF.